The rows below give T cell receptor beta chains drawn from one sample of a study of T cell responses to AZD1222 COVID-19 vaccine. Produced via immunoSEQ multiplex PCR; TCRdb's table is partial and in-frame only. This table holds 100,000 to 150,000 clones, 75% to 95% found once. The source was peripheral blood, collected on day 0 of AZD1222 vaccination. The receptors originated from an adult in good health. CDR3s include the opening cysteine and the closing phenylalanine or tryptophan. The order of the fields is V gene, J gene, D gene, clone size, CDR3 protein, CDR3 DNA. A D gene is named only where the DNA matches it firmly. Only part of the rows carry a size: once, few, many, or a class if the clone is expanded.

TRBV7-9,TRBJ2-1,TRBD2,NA,CASSFDRTSGNYNEQFF,TGTGCCAGCAGCTTCGACAGGACTAGCGGGAACTACAATGAGCAGTTCTTC
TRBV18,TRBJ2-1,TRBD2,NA,CASSPRGGRAYNEQFF,TGTGCCAGCTCACCTCGGGGCGGGAGAGCCTACAATGAGCAGTTCTTC
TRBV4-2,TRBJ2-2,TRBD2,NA,CASSLTSGTGELFF,TGTGCCAGCAGCCTTACTAGCGGCACCGGGGAGCTGTTTTTT
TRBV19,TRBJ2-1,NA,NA,CASSEGIRGYNEQFF,TGTGCCAGTAGTGAAGGGATTCGGGGCTACAATGAGCAGTTCTTC
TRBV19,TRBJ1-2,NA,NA,CASSIGPLTLVDGYTF,TGTGCCAGTAGTATTGGGCCCCTTACTTTGGTTGATGGCTACACCTTC
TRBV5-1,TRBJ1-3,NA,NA,CASSLMPSSGNTIYF,TGCGCCAGCAGCTTGATGCCGAGCTCTGGAAACACCATATATTTT
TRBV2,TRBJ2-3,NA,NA,CASSAGRRSDTQYF,TGTGCCAGCAGTGCCGGGAGAAGGTCAGATACGCAGTATTTT
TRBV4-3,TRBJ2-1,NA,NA,CASSHSLAANEQFF,TGCGCCAGCAGCCATTCCTTGGCGGCAAATGAGCAGTTCTTC
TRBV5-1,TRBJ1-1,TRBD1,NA,CASSLPPGQTAMNTEAFF,TGCGCCAGCAGCCTCCCCCCGGGACAGACTGCCATGAACACTGAAGCTTTCTTT
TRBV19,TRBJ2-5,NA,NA,CASRRTREETQYF,TGTGCCAGTAGACGCACTCGAGAAGAGACCCAGTACTTC
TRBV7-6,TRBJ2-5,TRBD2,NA,CASSLVVPSGEGETQYF,TGTGCCAGCAGCTTAGTAGTCCCTAGCGGAGAGGGAGAGACCCAGTACTTC
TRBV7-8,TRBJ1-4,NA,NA,CASSPLRGRGEKLFF,TGTGCCAGCAGCCCACTGCGCGGCCGGGGCGAAAAACTGTTTTTT
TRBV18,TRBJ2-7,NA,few,CASSPPGERTYEQYF,TGTGCCAGCTCACCCCCAGGGGAAAGAACCTACGAGCAGTACTTC
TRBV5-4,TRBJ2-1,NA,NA,CASSGGIAGEQFF,TGTGCCAGCAGCGGCGGCATCGCCGGTGAGCAGTTCTTC
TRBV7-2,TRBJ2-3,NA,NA,CASSLGVGTDTQYF,TGTGCCAGCAGCTTAGGGGTCGGGACAGATACGCAGTATTTT
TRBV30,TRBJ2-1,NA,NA,CAWSVSQFGGRKEQFF,TGTGCCTGGAGTGTTTCGCAGTTTGGCGGTAGAAAAGAGCAGTTCTTC
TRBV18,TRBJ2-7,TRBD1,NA,CASSPGTDYEQYF,TGTGCCAGCTCACCGGGGACAGACTACGAGCAGTACTTC
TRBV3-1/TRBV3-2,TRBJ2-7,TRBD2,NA,CASSGGTSGSYEQYF,TGTGCCAGCAGCGGTGGGACTAGCGGGAGCTACGAGCAGTACTTC
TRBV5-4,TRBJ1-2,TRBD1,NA,CASSRTGGGYGYTF,TGTGCCAGCAGCCGGACAGGGGGAGGCTATGGCTACACCTTC
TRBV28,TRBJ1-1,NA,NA,CASSSGQAADREAFF,NA
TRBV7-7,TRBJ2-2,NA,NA,CASSLDATGELFF,TGTGCTAGCAGCTTAGACGCCACCGGGGAGCTGTTTTTT
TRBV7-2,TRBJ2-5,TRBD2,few,CASSLPSGSTQYF,TGTGCCAGCAGCTTGCCTAGCGGGAGTACCCAGTACTTC
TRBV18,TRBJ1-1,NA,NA,CASSPRQGNTEAFF,TGTGCCAGCTCCCCGAGGCAGGGGAACACTGAAGCTTTCTTT
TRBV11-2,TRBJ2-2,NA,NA,CASSLEAGASAGELFF,TGTGCCAGCAGCTTAGAGGCAGGGGCCTCTGCCGGGGAGCTGTTTTTT
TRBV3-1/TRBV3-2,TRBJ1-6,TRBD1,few,CASSPRQGSPLHF,TGTGCCAGCAGCCCTAGACAGGGCTCACCCCTCCACTTT
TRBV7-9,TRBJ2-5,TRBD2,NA,CASSLGAGTETQYF,TGTGCCAGCAGCTTAGGAGCGGGAACGGAGACCCAGTACTTC
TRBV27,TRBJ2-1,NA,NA,CASSVSWVHNEQFF,TGTGCCAGCAGTGTTTCGTGGGTCCACAATGAGCAGTTCTTC
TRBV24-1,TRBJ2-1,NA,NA,CATSGGESYNEQFF,TGTGCCACCAGTGGTGGGGAATCCTACAATGAGCAGTTCTTC
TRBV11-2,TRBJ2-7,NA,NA,CASSLAPDYEQYF,TGTGCCAGCAGCTTAGCACCTGATTACGAGCAGTACTTC
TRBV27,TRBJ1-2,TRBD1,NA,CASSRTGTYGYTF,TGTGCCAGCAGTAGGACAGGGACCTATGGCTACACCTTC
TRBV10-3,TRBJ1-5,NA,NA,CAISESRGPSDQPQHF,TGTGCCATCAGTGAGTCCAGAGGTCCTAGTGATCAGCCCCAGCATTTT
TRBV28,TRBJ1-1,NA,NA,CASSLRPGGTEAFF,TGTGCCAGCAGTTTAAGGCCAGGAGGGACTGAAGCTTTCTTT
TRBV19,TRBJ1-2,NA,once,CASSIGNKDRDYGYTF,TGTGCCAGTAGTATAGGGAATAAGGACAGAGACTATGGCTACACCTTC
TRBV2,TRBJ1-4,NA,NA,CASGTHDEKLFF,TGTGCCTCCGGGACACACGATGAAAAACTGTTTTTT
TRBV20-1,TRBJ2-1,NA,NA,CSGGHHNEQFF,TGCAGTGGGGGCCACCACAATGAGCAGTTCTTC
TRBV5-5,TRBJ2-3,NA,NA,CASSSNTDTQYF,TGTGCCAGCAGTAGTAACACAGATACGCAGTATTTT
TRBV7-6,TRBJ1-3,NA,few,CASSLAHHSGNTIYF,TGTGCCAGCAGCTTAGCTCACCACTCTGGAAACACCATATATTTT
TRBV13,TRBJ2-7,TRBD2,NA,CASSLTSGTIEQYF,TGTGCCAGCAGCTTGACTAGCGGGACGATTGAGCAGTACTTC
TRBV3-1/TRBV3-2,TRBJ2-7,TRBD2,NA,CASSLSGSLNEQYF,TGTGCCAGCAGCCTAAGCGGGAGCTTGAACGAGCAGTACTTC
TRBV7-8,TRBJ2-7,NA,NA,CASSPPNYEQYF,TGTGCCAGCAGCCCTCCAAACTACGAGCAGTACTTC
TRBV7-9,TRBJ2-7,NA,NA,CASSLTAYEQYF,TGTGCCAGCAGCTTAACGGCCTACGAGCAGTACTTC
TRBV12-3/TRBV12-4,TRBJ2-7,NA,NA,CASSPQGPYEQYF,TGTGCCAGCAGTCCACAGGGACCCTACGAGCAGTACTTC
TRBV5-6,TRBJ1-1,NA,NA,CASSPTGRTEAFF,TGTGCCAGCAGCCCGACGGGGCGGACTGAAGCTTTCTTT
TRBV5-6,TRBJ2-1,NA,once,CASSSRLTSGYNEQFF,TGTGCCAGCAGCTCGCGCCTGACCTCTGGCTACAATGAGCAGTTCTTC
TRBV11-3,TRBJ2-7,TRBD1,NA,CASSFTGGYEQYF,TGTGCCAGCAGCTTTACAGGGGGCTACGAGCAGTACTTC
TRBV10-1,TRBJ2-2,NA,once,CASSEGSKGYTGELFF,TGCGCCAGCAGTGAGGGCAGCAAGGGGTACACCGGGGAGCTGTTTTTT
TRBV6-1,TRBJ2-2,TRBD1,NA,CASSEDPGGITGELFF,TGTGCCAGCAGTGAAGACCCAGGGGGTATCACCGGGGAGCTGTTTTTT
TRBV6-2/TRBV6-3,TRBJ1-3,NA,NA,CASSYSGTTGNTIYF,TGTGCCAGCAGTTACTCCGGGACAACTGGAAACACCATATATTTT
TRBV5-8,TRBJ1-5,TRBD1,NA,CASSLADRGLQPQHF,TGTGCCAGCAGCTTGGCGGACAGGGGGCTTCAGCCCCAGCATTTT
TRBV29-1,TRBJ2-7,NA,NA,CSVGGTASYEQYF,TGCAGCGTGGGAGGGACAGCCAGCTACGAGCAGTACTTC
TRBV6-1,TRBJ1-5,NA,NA,CASSEVGGNQPQHF,TGTGCCAGCAGTGAGGTCGGGGGCAATCAGCCCCAGCATTTT
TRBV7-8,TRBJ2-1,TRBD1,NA,CASSLGGQGNEQFF,TGTGCCAGCAGCTTAGGGGGACAGGGGAATGAGCAGTTCTTC
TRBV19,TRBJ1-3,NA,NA,CASSNLVGARSGNTIYF,TGTGCCAGTAGCAACCTTGTGGGGGCCCGATCTGGAAACACCATATATTTT
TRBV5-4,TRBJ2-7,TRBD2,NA,CASSVGTSGSYEQYF,TGTGCCAGCAGCGTTGGGACTAGCGGCTCCTACGAGCAGTACTTC
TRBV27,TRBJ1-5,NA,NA,CASGLHQPQHF,TGTGCCAGCGGTCTCCATCAGCCCCAGCATTTT
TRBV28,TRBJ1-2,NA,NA,CASSQGHGYTF,TGTGCCAGCAGTCAAGGCCATGGCTACACCTTC
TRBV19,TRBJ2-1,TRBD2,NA,CASRSSGRSNEQFF,TGTGCCAGTAGGTCTAGCGGGAGGTCTAATGAGCAGTTCTTC